This T cell receptor (beta chain) was recovered during a study of blood T cell repertoires in COVID-19. Study at large: The analysed material was cDNA or gDNA that came from T cells, B-cell-depleted T cells, or PBMCs.

Using immunoSEQ multiplex PCR, the repertoire was profiled, and TCRdb retains in-frame clones only, with some absent. The data contain 70,000 or so clones, more than 90% of them seen just once; the ten biggest clones take up approximately 9.1%. Only a few counts were recorded for this clone. Source material: peripheral blood. The source is a human donor in a cohort sampled during active COVID-19.

The CDR3 reads CASSHGLDYEQYF. In nucleotides, the CDR3 is TGTGCCAGCAGCCACGGACTGGACTACGAGCAGTACTTC. The genes are TRBV11-2 and TRBJ2-7; possibly TRBD2 for D (5 bases). This CDR3 is built from 13 residues. The V end lost 5 bases, the J end lost 3 bases, and 11 bases lay between the germline ends. Per germline, CDR1 SGHAT and CDR2 FQNNGV.